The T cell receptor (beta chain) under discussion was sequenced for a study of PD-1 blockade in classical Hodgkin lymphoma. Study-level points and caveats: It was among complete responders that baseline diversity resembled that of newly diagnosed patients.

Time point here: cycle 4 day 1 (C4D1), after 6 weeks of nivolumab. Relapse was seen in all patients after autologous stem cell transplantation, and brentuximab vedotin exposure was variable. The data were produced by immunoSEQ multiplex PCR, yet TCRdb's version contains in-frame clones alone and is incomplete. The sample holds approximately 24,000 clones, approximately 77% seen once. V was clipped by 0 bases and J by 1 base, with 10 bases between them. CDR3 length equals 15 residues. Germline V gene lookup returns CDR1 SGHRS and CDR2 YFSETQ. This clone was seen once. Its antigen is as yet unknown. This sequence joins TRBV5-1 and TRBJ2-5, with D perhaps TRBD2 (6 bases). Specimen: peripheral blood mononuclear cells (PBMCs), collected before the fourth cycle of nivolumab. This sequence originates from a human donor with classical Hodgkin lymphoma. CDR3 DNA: TGCGCCAGCAGCTTGGGGCTAGCGCGCCAAGAGACCCAGTACTTC. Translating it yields CASSLGLARQETQYF.